The next 32 T cell receptor beta chains were all read from a single sample in a study of T cell responses to AZD1222 COVID-19 vaccine. The protocol was immunoSEQ multiplex PCR, while the TCRdb copy is restricted to in-frame clones and leaves out a portion. This table holds roughly 80,000 clones, roughly 90% found once. Sequencing used peripheral blood, obtained on day 0 of AZD1222 vaccination. These receptors all come from an adult in good health.

The chain joins TRBV6-2 or TRBV6-3 to TRBJ2-7; perhaps TRBD2 as D (7 bases). The CDR3 runs to 16 residues. V was cut by 4 bases and J by 5 bases, with 21 bases left in between. CDR1 MNHEY and CDR2 SVGEGT come from the germline V gene. CDR3 in DNA: TGTGCCAGCAGTTCTTACCGGGGGGCCCCAGAGAACGAGCAGTACTTC. It specifies CASSSYRGAPENEQYF.

The genes are TRBV4-2 and TRBJ1-5; a possible D gene is TRBD1 (5 bases). Germline loops: CDR1 LGHNA, CDR2 YNFKEQ. V was clipped by 0 bases and J by 2 bases, with 11 bases between them. The CDR3 is 16 amino acids. CDR3 region: CASSQDWAGGNQPQHF. The CDR3 region has the DNA TGTGCCAGCAGCCAAGATTGGGCGGGGGGCAATCAGCCCCAGCATTTT.

V and J are TRBV6-2 or TRBV6-3 and TRBJ1-2; the D is unclear. The CDR3 has 14 residues. Germline CDR1 and CDR2: MNHEY and SVGEGT. Trimming removed 0 bases at V and 2 bases at J, with 7 bases between. In DNA, the CDR3 is TGTGCCAGCAGTTACTCGGGCAGGAACTATGGCTACACCTTC. Translated, it gives CASSYSGRNYGYTF.

This sequence joins TRBV5-4 and TRBJ1-6; D is perhaps TRBD1 (6 bases). The CDR3 consists of 15 residues. The V end lost 7 bases, the J end lost 9 bases, and 20 bases lay between the germline ends. Germline assignment: CDR1 SGHNT and CDR2 YYREEE (reference sequence). CDR3 coding DNA: TGTGCCAGCCTCCAACAGGGAGGTCGCGGTTCACCCCTCCACTTT. It translates to CASLQQGGRGSPLHF.

The gene calls are TRBV11-3 and TRBJ1-1; D ambiguous. The V end was cut by 2 bases, the J end by 0 bases, with 4 bases between. Germline V gene sequence: CDR1 SGHNT, CDR2 YENEEA. This CDR3 is 13 amino acids long. In nucleotides, the CDR3 is TGTGCCAGCAGCTTACGGATGAACACTGAAGCTTTCTTT. Translating gives CASSLRMNTEAFF.

The rearrangement uses TRBV6-2 or TRBV6-3 and TRBJ2-4; unclear D gene. The CDR3 covers 13 residues. Deletions cut 2 bases from V and 6 bases from J, with 8 bases between. Germline CDR1 and CDR2: MNHEY and SVGEGT. The CDR3 DNA sequence: TGTGCCAGCAGTTACGCAGGCGGAAACATTCAGTACTTC. It specifies CASSYAGGNIQYF.

Of note for this clone: One end of the junction varies from germline; a read error may be responsible. The chain links TRBV6-5 to TRBJ1-6; D unclear. Germline V gives CDR1 MNHEY, CDR2 SVGAGI. The CDR3 is made up of 13 amino acids. CDR3 amino acids: CASSERDKSPLHF. The CDR3 DNA is TGTGCCAGCAGCGAGAGGGATAAATCACCCCTCCACTTT.

The chain joins TRBV12-3 or TRBV12-4 to TRBJ1-3; D is unclear. V was cut by 6 bases and J by 4 bases, with 7 bases left in between. The CDR3 is 12 amino acids. The CDR3 reads CASRPGGNTIYF. The DNA of the CDR3 is TGTGCCAGCAGACCCGGGGGAAACACCATATATTTT.

The CDR3 reads CASSPTSYGYTF. DNA of the CDR3: TGTGCCAGCTCACCGACCTCTTATGGCTACACCTTC. The chain employs TRBV18 and TRBJ1-2; D is uncertain. CDR1 is KGHSH, CDR2 LQKENI, per germline. V lost 3 bases and J 5 bases, leaving 7 bases between the germline ends. CDR3 length: 12 residues. The full variable domain, its missing parts supplied by reference TRBV18 and TRBJ1-2, is NAGVMQNPRHLVRRRGQEARLRCSPMKGHSHVYWYRQLPEEGLKFMVYLQKENIIDESGMPKERFSAEFPKEGPSILRIQQVVRGDSAAYFCASSPTSYGYTFGSGTRLTVV.

The chain is built from TRBV3-1 (or the pseudogene TRBV3-2) and TRBJ2-2; D might be TRBD1 (5 bases). In germline, CDR1 is LGHDT, CDR2 YNNKEL (reference sequence). This CDR3 has 15 amino acids. V shed 2 bases and J shed 6 bases, with 13 bases lying between them. CDR3 amino acids: CASSQPRVGAGELFF. DNA for the CDR3: TGTGCCAGCAGCCAACCCAGGGTTGGCGCCGGGGAGCTGTTTTTT.

This clone was recorded only once. This rearrangement joins TRBV5-4 to TRBJ1-2; 11 bases match TRBD1. V gave up 0 bases and J gave up 8 bases; unmatched junction bases: 6. The CDR3 is made up of 15 amino acids. The germline V gene encodes CDR1 SGHNT and CDR2 YYREEE (reference sequence). CDR3 in amino acids: CASSLAGQGALGYTF. DNA for the CDR3: TGTGCCAGCAGCTTGGCAGGACAGGGGGCCTTGGGCTACACCTTC.

This sequence joins TRBV7-9 and TRBJ2-3; TRBD1 matches 7 bases. V was pared by 5 bases and J by 2 bases, with 10 bases of the junction left unmatched. This CDR3 contains 16 residues. The germline gives CDR1 SEHNR, CDR2 FQNEAQ (reference sequence). This chain's CDR3 is CASSPGGQRNTDTQYF. For the CDR3, the DNA is TGTGCCAGCAGCCCAGGGGGACAGAGGAACACAGATACGCAGTATTTT.

The V call is TRBV9, the J call TRBJ1-2; the D is unclear. The germline CDR1 and CDR2 sequences are SGDLS and YYNGEE. The CDR3 is 11 residues long. Trimming stripped 3 bases from V and 9 bases from J, with 9 bases between. CDR3 DNA: TGTGCCAGCAGCGGAGGGTGGAGCTACACCTTC. It encodes CASSGGWSYTF.

J is TRBJ2-1 and V is TRBV2, with 8 bases aligning to TRBD2. The CDR3 is 15 amino acids. J gave up 3 bases and V 9 bases, and 10 bases lay outside the gene matches. Germline lookup yields CDR1 SNHLY and CDR2 FYNNEI. The CDR3 DNA sequence: TGTGCCAGAGATAGGACTAGCCAGGACTACAATGAGCAGTTCTTC. Its protein product is CARDRTSQDYNEQFF.

The chain employs TRBV29-1 and TRBJ1-5; no definite D call. Trimming took 4 bases from V and 2 from J, leaving 6 bases between them. This CDR3 is 12 amino acids long. The germline CDR1 and CDR2 sequences are SQVTM and ANQGSEA. CDR3: CSVGSRNQPQHF. CDR3 DNA sequence: TGCAGCGTTGGAAGTCGCAATCAGCCCCAGCATTTT. The entire variable domain, with the rest obtained from reference TRBV29-1 and TRBJ1-5, is as follows: SAVISQKPSRDICQRGTSLTIQCQVDSQVTMMFWYRQQPGQSLTLIATANQGSEATYESGFVIDKFPISRPNLTFSTLTVSNMSPEDSSIYLCSVGSRNQPQHFGDGTRLSIL.

The chain combines TRBV12-5 with TRBJ1-6; D is undetermined. The CDR3 has 15 residues. The V end was cut by 0 bases, the J end by 8 bases, with 11 bases between. Germline V lookup: CDR1 LGHNT, CDR2 FRNRAP. The CDR3 coding sequence is TGTGCTAGTGGTTTGGTATTGGACGTGTATTCACCCCTCCACTTT. The encoded protein is CASGLVLDVYSPLHF. The full variable domain, completed using reference TRBV12-5 and TRBJ1-6, is DARVTQTPRHKVTEMGQEVTMRCQPILGHNTVFWYRQTMMQGLELLAYFRNRAPLDDSGMPKDRFSAEMPDATLATLKIQPSEPRDSAVYFCASGLVLDVYSPLHFGNGTRLTVT.

V and J are TRBV7-3 and TRBJ2-7; tentative D call: TRBD1 (5 bases). The ends were cut back, 0 bases at V and 6 bases at J, with 12 bases in the middle. The CDR3 extends over 14 amino acids. The V gene's germline CDR1 is SGHTA and CDR2 FQGTGA. DNA for the CDR3: TGTGCCAGCAGCTTAACAGGGGTCATGGGCGAGCAGTACTTC. Encoded protein: CASSLTGVMGEQYF.

This sequence joins TRBV27 and TRBJ1-2; D is perhaps TRBD1 (6 bases). CDR1 and CDR2 from the germline V gene are MNHEY and SMNVEV (reference sequence). The ends were cut back, 5 bases at V and 2 bases at J, with 21 bases in the middle. This CDR3 is 17 amino acids long. This CDR3 reads CASSREGGWTANYGYTF. The CDR3 coding sequence is TGTGCCAGCAGTAGAGAGGGGGGCTGGACAGCCAACTATGGCTACACCTTC.

The genes are TRBV6-5 and TRBJ1-1, with a tentative D call TRBD1 (5 bases). The CDR3 is made up of 13 amino acids. Trimming removed 2 bases from V and 7 bases from J, with 11 bases in between. The germline V gene encodes CDR1 MNHEY and CDR2 SVGAGI. The CDR3 spells CASSYGTGGEAFF. CDR3 coding DNA: TGTGCCAGCAGTTACGGGACGGGGGGTGAAGCTTTCTTT.

The genes are TRBV5-5 and TRBJ2-1; the D is unclear. The length of the CDR3 is 14 residues. Germline lookup yields CDR1 SGHKS and CDR2 YYEKEE (reference sequence). The V gene lost 4 bases and the J gene lost 6 bases, with 14 bases spanning the gap. The CDR3 DNA reads TGTGCCAGCAGCCCCATGAACGGAATCAATGAGCAGTTCTTC. Translating it yields CASSPMNGINEQFF.

The chain links TRBV6-5 to TRBJ1-1; D is undetermined. The germline V and J ends were trimmed by 5 bases and 3 bases, with 13 bases remaining between them. In germline, CDR1 is MNHEY, CDR2 SVGAGI. The CDR3 has 14 amino acids. CDR3: CASSSTRFDTEAFF. For the CDR3, the DNA is TGTGCCAGCAGTAGTACACGGTTTGACACTGAAGCTTTCTTT.

In DNA form, the CDR3 reads TGTGCCAGCAGTTCGCGGGACAGGGGGAGCTCAGATACGCAGTATTTT. Amino acids: CASSSRDRGSSDTQYF. The V call is TRBV28, the J call TRBJ2-3, with 11 bases identical to TRBD1. V shed 4 bases and J 4 bases; nucleotides not matched to a gene: 7. The CDR3 is 16 amino acids. The germline V gene encodes CDR1 MDHEN and CDR2 SYDVKM.

CDR3 in DNA: TGTGCCAGCAGCTCCTGGACAGACACTGAAGCTTTCTTT. It is translated as CASSSWTDTEAFF. This chain connects TRBV7-9 to TRBJ1-1; D possibly corresponds to TRBD1 (6 bases). Germline CDR1 reads SEHNR; CDR2 reads FQNEAQ (reference sequence). CDR3 length: 13 amino acids. The V end was cut by 4 bases, the J end by 3 bases, with 9 bases between.

The gene calls are TRBV7-9 and TRBJ2-5; tentatively, D is TRBD1 (5 bases). CDR1 SEHNR and CDR2 FQNEAQ come from the germline V gene (reference sequence). Between the trimmed V and J ends, which lost 2 bases and 9 bases, there was a span of 13 bases. The CDR3 has 13 residues. The CDR3 region is CASSLSQGLAQYF. CDR3 nucleotide sequence: TGTGCCAGCAGCTTATCTCAGGGATTGGCCCAGTACTTC.

The rearrangement uses TRBV7-9 and TRBJ2-7; unclear D gene. V was cut by 6 bases and J by 4 bases, with 10 bases left in between. Germline CDR1 SEHNR, CDR2 FQNEAQ (reference sequence). This CDR3 comprises 12 residues. The CDR3 sequence is CASRTGSYEQYF. The CDR3 nucleotides read TGTGCCAGCAGGACTGGATCTTACGAGCAGTACTTC.

The genes are TRBV5-6 and TRBJ1-1; D might be TRBD1 (5 bases). Germline lookup yields CDR1 SGHDT and CDR2 YYEEEE. This CDR3 has 12 residues. Trimming removed 4 bases at V and 11 bases at J, with 15 bases between. This chain's CDR3 is CASSADWDQAFF. The DNA of the CDR3 is TGTGCCAGCAGCGCGGACTGGGACCAGGCTTTCTTT. Filled out from reference TRBV5-6 and TRBJ1-1, the complete variable domain reads DAGVTQSPTHLIKTRGQQVTLRCSPKSGHDTVSWYQQALGQGPQFIFQYYEEEERQRGNFPDRFSGHQFPNYSSELNVNALLLGDSALYLCASSADWDQAFFGQGTRLTVV.

This chain connects TRBV5-1 to TRBJ2-1, with D hard to call. Germline loops: CDR1 SGHRS, CDR2 YFSETQ. Trimming shortened V by 0 bases and J by 6 bases, and 4 bases separated the two germline ends. The CDR3 length is 12 residues. The CDR3 region has the DNA TGCGCCAGCAGCTTGGCCGGCAATGAGCAGTTCTTC. Protein product: CASSLAGNEQFF.

This clone was seen only once. The chain couples TRBV6-6 to TRBJ1-1, with 12 bases fitting TRBD1. V lost 6 bases and J lost 5; bases outside the gene matches: 10. The CDR3 is made up of 16 amino acids. Germline CDR1 and CDR2: MNHNY and SVGAGI (reference sequence). CDR3 nucleotides: TGTGCCAGCAGCTCCGGGACAGGGGGCTCGGGAACTGAAGCTTTCTTT. Its protein is CASSSGTGGSGTEAFF.

There are a few counts of this clone. This chain uses TRBV6-5 with TRBJ2-7, with 8 positions matching TRBD2. This CDR3 contains 15 residues. Germline V gene lookup returns CDR1 MNHEY and CDR2 SVGAGI. V trimming: 6 bases; J trimming: 0 bases; junction bases outside the gene matches: 7. CDR3 DNA sequence: TGTGCCAGCAGGTGGGGAAGCGGGGGCTCCTACGAGCAGTACTTC. It translates to CASRWGSGGSYEQYF.

The rearrangement joins TRBV7-8 to TRBJ1-1; 10 nucleotides line up with TRBD1. There are 15 residues in the CDR3. Germline trimming cut 5 bases from V and 12 bases from J; bases unmatched to any gene: 15. Germline CDR1 SGHVS, CDR2 FQNEAQ. The CDR3 spells CASSLDRGRRGRPFF. The CDR3 DNA sequence: TGTGCCAGCAGCCTCGACAGGGGGCGCAGAGGAAGACCTTTCTTT.

V is TRBV6-2 or TRBV6-3 and J is TRBJ1-2, with 8 bases matching TRBD1. CDR3 length: 13 amino acids. CDR1 and CDR2 (germline): MNHEY, SVGEGT. V was pared by 5 bases and J by 2 bases, with 1 base of the junction left unmatched. The CDR3 loop is CASSRDRNYGYTF. CDR3 DNA sequence: TGTGCCAGCAGTCGGGACAGGAACTATGGCTACACCTTC.

This sequence joins TRBV30 and TRBJ1-2; 8 bases agree with TRBD1. The germline gives CDR1 GTSNPN, CDR2 SVGIG (reference sequence). The CDR3 has 13 residues. The V gene end was trimmed by 1 base and the J gene end by 2 bases; junction bases not matched to a gene: 0. The CDR3 DNA reads TGTGCCTGGAGTGGGACAGGGAACTATGGCTACACCTTC. The encoded protein is CAWSGTGNYGYTF.